The 5 T cell receptor beta chains presented below share a single source sample, sequenced in a study of blood T cell repertoires in COVID-19. Sequencing was performed with immunoSEQ multiplex PCR; in TCRdb, only in-frame clones are kept and a portion is missing. The sample has 270,000 or so clones, about 85% seen once. The sequencing input was peripheral blood. These receptor sequences come from a human donor in a cohort sampled during active COVID-19.

The V and J genes are TRBV15 and TRBJ2-4, with D perhaps TRBD1 (7 bases). There are 16 residues in the CDR3. V dropped 7 bases and J dropped 1 base, with 17 bases sitting between them. Germline CDR1 is LNHNV and CDR2 is YYDKDF (reference sequence). For the CDR3, the DNA is TGTGCCACCACCCAGGGGGGAAGGGGGGCCAAAAACATTCAGTACTTC. Translation gives CATTQGGRGAKNIQYF.

The genes are TRBV2 and TRBJ2-3, with D possibly matching TRBD1 (5 bases). The CDR3 has 14 amino acids. Looked up from germline, CDR1 is SNHLY and CDR2 is FYNNEI. Trimming took off 8 bases at V and 0 bases at J, with 12 bases between the two ends. The CDR3 nucleotides are TGTGCCAGCTACAGGACGACTAGCACAGATACGCAGTATTTT. Translating it yields CASYRTTSTDTQYF. Full variable domain (outside the CDR3, taken from reference TRBV2 and TRBJ2-3): EPEVTQTPSHQVTQMGQEVILRCVPISNHLYFYWYRQILGQKVEFLVSFYNNEISEKSEIFDDQFSVERPDGSNFTLKIRSTKLEDSAMYFCASYRTTSTDTQYFGPGTRLTVL.

The chain couples TRBV4-2 to TRBJ2-7; 10 bases match TRBD1. CDR3 size: 15 residues. Trimming at V came to 0 bases and at J to 6 bases, leaving 5 bases not matched to a gene. CDR1 is LGHNA and CDR2 is YNFKEQ in the germline V gene. In nucleotides, the CDR3 is TGTGCCAGCAGCCAAGAAAGACAGGGGGCGGTCGAGCAGTACTTC. Its translation: CASSQERQGAVEQYF.

This clone was counted once. The chain uses TRBV30 and TRBJ1-5, with TRBD1 matching 9 bases. Trimming at V came to 3 bases and at J to 9 bases, leaving 6 bases not matched to a gene. CDR3 length: 13 amino acids. Germline lookup yields CDR1 GTSNPN and CDR2 SVGIG (reference sequence). In nucleotides, the CDR3 is TGTGCCTGGAGCGGGACAGGGTTTCGGCCCCAGCATTTT. It yields the protein CAWSGTGFRPQHF.

The chain employs TRBV7-2 and TRBJ2-1; 7 nucleotides align to TRBD2. V trimming: 2 bases; J trimming: 12 bases; junction bases outside the gene matches: 16. The CDR3 contains 16 residues. Germline-derived CDR1 and CDR2 are SGHTA and FQGNSA. CDR3 nucleotide sequence: TGTGCCAGCAGCTTATCAGATACTATCAGCGGGATTGGGCAGTTCTTC. Amino acids: CASSLSDTISGIGQFF.